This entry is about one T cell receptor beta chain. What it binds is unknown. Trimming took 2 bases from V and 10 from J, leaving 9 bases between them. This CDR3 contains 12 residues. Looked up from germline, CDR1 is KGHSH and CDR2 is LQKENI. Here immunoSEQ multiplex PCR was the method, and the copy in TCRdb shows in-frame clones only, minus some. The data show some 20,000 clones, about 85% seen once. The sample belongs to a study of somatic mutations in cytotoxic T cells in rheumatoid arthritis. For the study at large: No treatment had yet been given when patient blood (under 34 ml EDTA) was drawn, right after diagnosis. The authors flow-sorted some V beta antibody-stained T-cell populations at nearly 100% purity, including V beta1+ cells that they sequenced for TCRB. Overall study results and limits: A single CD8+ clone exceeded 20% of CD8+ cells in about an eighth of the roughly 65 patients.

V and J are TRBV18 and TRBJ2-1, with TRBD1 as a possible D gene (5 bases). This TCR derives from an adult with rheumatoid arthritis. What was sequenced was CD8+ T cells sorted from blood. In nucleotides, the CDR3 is TGTGCCAGCTCACCAAGGGGCTGGGAGCAGTTCTTC. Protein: CASSPRGWEQFF. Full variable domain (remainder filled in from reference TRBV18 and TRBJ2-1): NAGVMQNPRHLVRRRGQEARLRCSPMKGHSHVYWYRQLPEEGLKFMVYLQKENIIDESGMPKERFSAEFPKEGPSILRIQQVVRGDSAAYFCASSPRGWEQFFGPGTRLTVL.